The next 10 T cell receptor beta chains were all read from a single sample in a study of blood T cells in healthy people across ages. Primed by a sample-barcoded 5' primer and a J-beta primer mix, a second PCR proceeded for roughly 7 to 12 cycles. A single record per CDR3 protein comes from TCRdb applying MiXCR to the 5' RACE reads. The sample shows roughly 1 million distinct CDR3 sequences, almost 25% of them seen only once. This sample also belongs to another study, concerning T cells of mothers and their children.

What was sequenced was blood. Receptors originate from a girl aged 2 to 10 in good health.

J is TRBJ2-5 and V is TRBV5-1, with D possibly called TRBD1 or TRBD2 (5 bases each). Germline lookup yields CDR1 SGHRS and CDR2 YFSETQ. Trimming left V 7 bases short and J 1 base short, with 14 bases between. The CDR3 runs to 14 residues. DNA of the CDR3: TGCGCCAGCCAATTGAGGGGCGCCCAAGAGACCCAGTACTTC. Amino acid sequence: CASQLRGAQETQYF.

The chain uses TRBV29-1 and TRBJ2-7; no reliable D call. V lost 7 bases and J lost 0, with 10 bases in between. Germline V CDR1 and CDR2: SQVTM, ANQGSEA. This CDR3 region has 12 residues. The CDR3 region is CSAQLGSYEQYF. The CDR3 bases are TGCAGCGCCCAACTGGGCTCCTACGAGCAGTACTTC.

The gene calls are TRBV7-6 and TRBJ2-2; 7 nucleotides match TRBD1. V lost 1 base to trimming and J lost 4 bases; unmatched junction nucleotides: 3. The CDR3 totals 15 residues. Per germline, CDR1 SGHVS and CDR2 FNYEAQ. CDR3 loop: CASSLEGGGTGELFF. The CDR3 DNA is TGTGCCAGCAGCTTAGAAGGGGGCGGCACCGGGGAGCTGTTTTTT.

The chain carries TRBV27 and TRBJ2-5, with D possibly matching TRBD2 (6 bases). CDR1 is MNHEY and CDR2 is SMNVEV in the germline V gene (reference sequence). CDR3 length: 14 residues. With 5 bases removed from V and 7 bases from J, the gap between germline ends came to 17 bases. The CDR3 loop reads CASSQGSTGVTQYF. CDR3 nucleotide sequence: TGTGCCAGCAGTCAGGGAAGTACGGGAGTGACCCAGTACTTC.

The rearrangement links TRBV27 to TRBJ2-7, with D possibly TRBD1 on 5 matching bases. V lost 1 base, J lost 4 bases, and 11 bases lay in between. CDR3 size: 14 residues. From germline, CDR1 is MNHEY and CDR2 SMNVEV (reference sequence). The CDR3 DNA sequence: TGTGCCAGCAGTTTATTTAGGGGCGATTACGAGCAGTACTTC. The encoded protein is CASSLFRGDYEQYF.

The chain combines TRBV5-4 with TRBJ2-1; the match to TRBD1 covers 7 bases. V shed 0 bases and J 4 bases; nucleotides not matched to a gene: 4. The CDR3 is made up of 15 amino acids. The germline gives CDR1 SGHNT, CDR2 YYREEE (reference sequence). CDR3 protein: CASSLDRGKYNEQFF. Written as DNA, the CDR3 is TGTGCCAGCAGCTTGGACAGGGGAAAGTACAATGAGCAGTTCTTC.

This clonotype was detected a few times. This chain connects TRBV7-3 to TRBJ1-6; D may be TRBD1 (5 bases). The CDR3 extends over 14 amino acids. Germline assignment: CDR1 SGHTA and CDR2 FQGTGA. V lost 2 bases and J 7 bases, leaving 9 bases between the germline ends. The CDR3 spells CASSLQGWNSPLHF. The CDR3 region has the DNA TGTGCCAGCAGCTTACAGGGATGGAATTCACCCCTCCACTTT.

In this sample, this clonotype turned up a few times. The chain combines TRBV3-1 with TRBJ2-3; possibly TRBD1 for D (6 bases). CDR3 size: 14 residues. Germline V gives CDR1 LGHDT, CDR2 YNNKEL (reference sequence). V was shortened by 2 bases and J by 2 bases, with 8 bases between the two germline ends. CDR3 sequence (DNA): TGTGCCAGCAGCCAAACAGGGACCACAGATACGCAGTATTTT. Protein sequence: CASSQTGTTDTQYF.

This clonotype came up a few times. V usage is TRBV7-2 and J usage is TRBJ1-2; D is unclear. Germline V CDR1 and CDR2: SGHTA, FQGNSA. Trimming removed 5 bases from V and 6 bases from J, with 13 bases in between. The CDR3 totals 13 residues. CDR3 in amino acids: CASSETSRHGYTF. The CDR3 region has the DNA TGTGCCAGCAGCGAGACCTCCCGACATGGCTACACCTTC.

The table lists this clonotype with a few counts. This chain links TRBV5-1 with TRBJ2-1; D is possibly TRBD1 (6 bases). The CDR3 extends over 14 amino acids. The V gene's germline CDR1 is SGHRS and CDR2 YFSETQ. The V and J ends lost 5 bases and 6 bases respectively, with 15 bases between them. Here the CDR3 reads CASRNTGSGNEQFF. The CDR3 nucleotides read TGCGCCAGCAGAAATACAGGGTCTGGCAATGAGCAGTTCTTC.